The 8 T cell receptor beta chains in this list originate from one sample, sequenced in a study of CD8 T cells in Susac syndrome. When the RNA was reverse transcribed, random hexamers were used with an input of about 0.45 to 1 ug. From the immunoSEQ multiplex PCR reads, TCRdb called clonotypes with MiXCR, one entry per CDR3 protein. The sample carries fewer than 250,000 distinct CDR3 sequences, over 85% recorded once. Sequencing was done on a sample of CD4+ T cells from PBMCs. The origin of the receptors is a human donor in good health.

V usage is TRBV30 and J usage is TRBJ2-5; D unresolved. CDR1 and CDR2 (germline): GTSNPN, SVGIG (reference sequence). V was cut by 5 bases and J by 1 base, with 11 bases left in between. The CDR3 runs 13 residues. The CDR3 bases are TGTGCCTGGGCTCGCCGGTCCCAAGAGACCCAGTACTTC. Residues: CAWARRSQETQYF.

The chain uses TRBV29-1 and TRBJ2-5; D is ambiguous. The germline V gene has CDR1 SQVTM and CDR2 ANQGSEA. CDR3 length equals 10 residues. The germline V and J ends were trimmed by 5 bases and 5 bases, with 6 bases remaining between them. The CDR3, as DNA: TGCAGCGTTACCCGCGAGACCCAGTACTTC. Its translation: CSVTRETQYF.

This chain links TRBV11-1 with TRBJ1-1; D unresolved. The CDR3 is 15 amino acids. Germline CDR1 SGHAT, CDR2 FQDESV (reference sequence). The V and J ends lost 3 bases and 4 bases respectively, with 15 bases between them. The CDR3 here is CASSFKLGGSTEAFF. CDR3 DNA: TGTGCCAGCAGCTTTAAGCTCGGCGGGAGCACTGAAGCTTTCTTT.

V gene TRBV2 combines with J gene TRBJ1-5; D is perhaps TRBD1 (6 bases). Germline V gene lookup returns CDR1 SNHLY and CDR2 FYNNEI. CDR3 length equals 13 residues. CDR3 in amino acids: CAGRGDSNQPQHF. CDR3 in DNA: TGTGCAGGAAGGGGGGATAGCAATCAGCCCCAGCATTTT.

The chain is built from TRBV2 and TRBJ1-1; no clear D gene. Trimming left V 6 bases short and J 1 base short, with 9 bases between. The CDR3 covers 13 residues. The germline V gene encodes CDR1 SNHLY and CDR2 FYNNEI. The DNA for the CDR3 is TGTGCCAGCAGCACGCAAGGGAACACTGAAGCTTTCTTT. Translation: CASSTQGNTEAFF.

This clonotype was recorded only once. V and J are TRBV29-1 and TRBJ2-7; D perhaps matches TRBD2 (6 bases). Trimming left V 6 bases short and J 3 bases short, with 15 bases between. Germline CDR1 and CDR2: SQVTM and ANQGSEA. The CDR3 extends over 13 amino acids. Here the CDR3 reads CSVVQVGGYEQYF. In DNA, the CDR3 is TGCAGCGTCGTACAGGTGGGGGGCTACGAGCAGTACTTC.

The chain links TRBV5-1 to TRBJ2-7; 12 bases align to TRBD1. The length of the CDR3 is 14 residues. The J segment lost 7 bases and the V segment lost 4 bases, leaving 6 bases of the junction unmatched. CDR1 is SGHRS, CDR2 YFSETQ, per germline. The CDR3 nucleotides are TGCGCCAGCAGCGGGGGACAGGGGGCAAGGGAGCAGTACTTC. As protein: CASSGGQGAREQYF.

The V call is TRBV28, the J call TRBJ1-3, with TRBD1 matching 7 bases. Germline values: CDR1 MDHEN, CDR2 SYDVKM. The length of the CDR3 is 15 residues. The V gene end was trimmed by 2 bases and the J gene end by 1 base; junction bases not matched to a gene: 2. CDR3 sequence (DNA): TGTGCCAGCAGTTTACTGACAGGGTCTGGAAACACCATATATTTT. It yields the protein CASSLLTGSGNTIYF.